The T cell receptor (beta chain) under discussion was sequenced for a study of tumor-infiltrating lymphocytes in primary liver carcinoma. Points from the study as a whole: The 250 largest clones made up significantly more of tumor than blood repertoires (p = 0.039). Tumor region pairs overlapped more than did tumor-adjacent and tumor-blood pairs.

The CDR3 is made up of 15 amino acids. V lost 3 bases and J lost 8, with 16 bases in between. Germline V gene lookup returns CDR1 KGHDR and CDR2 SFDVKD. Germline DNA was also extracted, while the blood RNA originated from unsorted whole blood. Remarks on this clonotype: What it recognizes is unknown.

With approximately 470 ng total RNA as template and a constant-region primer, TCR beta cDNA was made. Libraries covering TCR beta were generated through three nested multiplex PCR rounds (using a slightly modified ARM-PCR). The first two PCR rounds, around 11 cycles each, used TRBV1-TRBV30 forward primers and a C-beta reverse primer. In TCRdb, the multiplex PCR reads were re-called with MiXCR into one record per CDR3 protein. This sample yields 300,000 to 350,000 distinct CDR3 sequences, of which around three fifths are seen a single time; approximately 17% belongs to the top ten. The chain uses TRBV24-1 and TRBJ2-1, with D maybe TRBD2 (6 bases). Sequencing was done on a sample of peripheral blood. This TCR came from a woman in her 30s with primary liver carcinoma and hepatitis B virus infection. The CDR3 protein is CATSDGGIGIHEQFF. The CDR3 nucleotides read TGTGCCACCAGTGATGGGGGGATAGGGATACATGAGCAGTTCTTC.